The 10 T cell receptor beta chains below all came from one sample that was sequenced in a study of identical twins. One entry per CDR3 protein, called by TCRdb with MiXCR from the 5' RACE reads. The data show about 240,000 distinct CDR3 sequences, about 10% seen once. Sequenced input: memory T cells sorted from blood. These receptors all stem from a man aged 50-59 years in good health.

This clonotype has ten or more counts. This rearrangement joins TRBV20-1 to TRBJ2-3; the match to TRBD2 covers 9 bases. Germline CDR1 reads DFQATT; CDR2 reads SNEGSKA (reference sequence). This CDR3 is 16 amino acids long. Trimming removed 3 bases from V and 4 bases from J; junction bases left unmatched: 11. This CDR3 reads CSASRSSGRHPDTQYF. CDR3 DNA sequence: TGCAGTGCTAGCCGATCAAGCGGGAGGCACCCAGATACGCAGTATTTT.

This clonotype showed up many times. V is TRBV2 and J is TRBJ2-4; perhaps TRBD1 as D (7 bases). Trimming took off 6 bases at V and 7 bases at J, with 16 bases between the two ends. This CDR3 is built from 14 residues. CDR1 and CDR2 (germline): SNHLY, FYNNEI. The CDR3 loop is CASSTGGQSNIQYF. The CDR3 DNA is TGTGCCAGCAGCACCGGGGGACAGAGTAACATTCAGTACTTC.

This clonotype has ten or more counts. V and J are TRBV3-1 and TRBJ2-5; 9 nucleotides line up with TRBD2. V was clipped by 4 bases and J by 3 bases; unmatched bases: 12. CDR1 is LGHDT, CDR2 YNNKEL, per germline (reference sequence). This CDR3 region has 17 residues. CDR3 DNA sequence: TGTGCCAGCAGCCGGGGGTCTGGTAGCGGGGGAAAAGAGACCCAGTACTTC. Translated: CASSRGSGSGGKETQYF.

This clonotype was detected only a few times. The rearrangement joins TRBV29-1 to TRBJ2-3, with 8 bases aligning to TRBD1. Germline-derived CDR1 and CDR2 are SQVTM and ANQGSEA. The ends lost 6 bases at V and 3 bases at J; junction bases unmatched: 5. CDR3 length equals 13 residues. CDR3 sequence reads: CSVGQGQTDTQYF. The CDR3 bases are TGCAGCGTAGGACAGGGTCAAACAGATACGCAGTATTTT.

Ten or more counts support this clonotype. This rearrangement joins TRBV14 to TRBJ2-1, with D possibly called TRBD1 or TRBD2 (5 bases each). The CDR3 is 12 residues long. The germline CDR1 and CDR2 sequences are SGHDN and FVKESK. V was cut by 2 bases and J by 14 bases, with 13 bases left in between. CDR3 nucleotide sequence: TGTGCCAGCAGCCAATCCGGGACGGAAAAGTTCTTC. Translated, it gives CASSQSGTEKFF.

The rearrangement joins TRBV7-9 to TRBJ2-1; 7 bases line up with TRBD1. The germline V gene has CDR1 SEHNR and CDR2 FQNEAQ (reference sequence). The CDR3 consists of 15 residues. V dropped 4 bases and J dropped 2; count of bases not matched to a gene: 5. CDR3 bases: TGTGCCAGCAGCTCCGGGACAGCGACCTACAATGAGCAGTTCTTC. It specifies CASSSGTATYNEQFF.

In this sample, this clonotype turned up a few times. V gene TRBV11-3 combines with J gene TRBJ2-1; the D call may be TRBD1 or TRBD2 (5 bases each). This CDR3 contains 14 residues. CDR1 is SGHNT and CDR2 is YENEEA in the germline V gene. The ends were cut back, 5 bases at V and 5 bases at J, with 13 bases in the middle. DNA for the CDR3: TGTGCCAGCAGCGCCCCGGGACGGAACAATGAGCAGTTCTTC. It codes for CASSAPGRNNEQFF. The full variable domain, its missing parts supplied by reference TRBV11-3 and TRBJ2-1, is EAGVVQSPRYKIIEKKQPVAFWCNPISGHNTLYWYLQNLGQGPELLIRYENEEAVDDSQLPKDRFSAERLKGVDSTLKIQPAELGDSAVYLCASSAPGRNNEQFFGPGTRLTVL.

There are many counts of this clonotype. The chain joins TRBV4-3 to TRBJ2-7; D remains ambiguous. From germline, CDR1 is LGHNA and CDR2 YSLEER. Trimming removed 0 bases at V and 3 bases at J, with 12 bases between. This CDR3 is 15 amino acids long. The CDR3, as DNA: TGCGCCAGCAGCCAAGAGTCTGCCAGAAACTACGAGCAGTACTTC. Its translation: CASSQESARNYEQYF.

The sample holds many counts of this clonotype. The V and J genes are TRBV21-1 and TRBJ2-7; the DNA was not compared with TRBD1, the D call given in the table. TRBV21-1 is a listed pseudogene. CDR3 length: 22 residues. The DNA of the CDR3 is TGTGCCAGCAGCAAAGCGCTTCCTATCGAGAGGGGCGCGCAACCGCGACACTACGAGCAGTACTTC. This sequence encodes CASSKALPIERGAQPRHYEQYF.

This clonotype appeared a few times. The chain is built from TRBV28 and TRBJ2-3; 13 bases align to TRBD2. Germline V gene lookup returns CDR1 MDHEN and CDR2 SYDVKM. V trimming: 6 bases; J trimming: 0 bases; junction bases outside the gene matches: 15. CDR3 length: 20 residues. This CDR3 reads CASRYTLTSGRTTSTDTQYF. DNA of the CDR3: TGTGCCAGCAGATACACCCTGACTAGCGGGAGGACTACAAGCACAGATACGCAGTATTTT.